The 27 T cell receptor beta chains presented below share a single source sample, sequenced in a study of T cell responses to AZD1222 COVID-19 vaccine. The table came from immunoSEQ multiplex PCR; TCRdb's copy has only in-frame clones and leaves some out. There are around 160,000 clones in the sample; approximately 90% occur only once, and about 14% lies in the top ten. This material consisted of peripheral blood, taken on day 0 of AZD1222 vaccination. These receptors were taken from an adult in good health.

V is TRBV6-1 and J is TRBJ1-6, with a tentative D call TRBD1 (5 bases). Trimming cost V 0 bases and J 7 bases, with 13 bases left between them. The CDR3 loop spans 16 amino acids. CDR1 MNHNS and CDR2 SASEGT come from the germline V gene. The CDR3 loop reads CASSEAYGRENSPLHF. CDR3 DNA sequence: TGTGCCAGCAGTGAAGCGTACGGCAGGGAAAATTCACCCCTCCACTTT.

This chain links TRBV5-1 with TRBJ2-3, with 11 bases aligning to TRBD2. The CDR3 has 16 residues. Germline V lookup: CDR1 SGHRS, CDR2 YFSETQ. Germline trimming cut 3 bases from V and 0 bases from J; bases unmatched to any gene: 3. Here the CDR3 reads CASSSGTSGSTDTQYF. The CDR3 nucleotides read TGCGCCAGCAGCTCAGGGACTAGCGGAAGCACAGATACGCAGTATTTT.

This clone was seen only a few times. This chain joins TRBV19 and TRBJ2-6; 8 nucleotides agree with TRBD1. The ends lost 5 bases at V and 3 bases at J; junction bases unmatched: 3. This CDR3 spans 15 amino acids. CDR1 is LNHDA, CDR2 SQIVND, per germline (reference sequence). The CDR3 DNA follows: TGTGCCAGTAGTCGCAGGGGGCTTGGGGCCAACGTCCTGACTTTC. Translated: CASSRRGLGANVLTF. Using reference TRBV19 and TRBJ2-6 for the parts outside the CDR3, the full variable domain is DGGITQSPKYLFRKEGQNVTLSCEQNLNHDAMYWYRQDPGQGLRLIYYSQIVNDFQKGDIAEGYSVSREKKESFPLTVTSAQKNPTAFYLCASSRRGLGANVLTFGAGSRLTVL.

The V and J genes are TRBV6-5 and TRBJ1-1, with 7 bases lining up with TRBD1. Germline V gives CDR1 MNHEY, CDR2 SVGAGI. V gave up 5 bases and J gave up 5 bases; unmatched junction bases: 5. This CDR3 comprises 13 residues. The CDR3 region is CASSLQGRTEAFF. The CDR3 nucleotides are TGTGCCAGCAGTCTACAGGGGAGGACTGAAGCTTTCTTT.

The chain links TRBV6-5 to TRBJ1-5; 7 bases agree with TRBD1. The germline V gene encodes CDR1 MNHEY and CDR2 SVGAGI. The CDR3 has 14 amino acids. Germline trimming cut 5 bases from V and 2 bases from J; bases unmatched to any gene: 3. CDR3 coding DNA: TGTGCCAGCAGTCTCGGACAGGGCAATCAGCCCCAGCATTTT. It translates to CASSLGQGNQPQHF.

This sequence joins TRBV7-8 and TRBJ2-7; no reliable D call. V lost 5 bases to trimming and J lost 3 bases, with 20 bases between them. The V gene's germline CDR1 is SGHVS and CDR2 FQNEAQ. CDR3 length: 16 residues. CDR3 residues: CASSAILVGDIYEQYF. Here the CDR3 DNA reads TGTGCCAGCAGCGCGATATTAGTGGGCGATATCTACGAGCAGTACTTC.

This chain joins TRBV4-2 and TRBJ1-1; 12 bases fit TRBD1. Germline V gives CDR1 LGHNA, CDR2 YNFKEQ. The CDR3 length is 19 residues. Trimming removed 1 base from V and 1 base from J; junction bases left unmatched: 10. CDR3 protein: CASSQGGGGQGASNTEAFF. CDR3 nucleotide sequence: TGTGCCAGCAGCCAAGGGGGTGGGGGACAGGGGGCCTCGAACACTGAAGCTTTCTTT.

The rearrangement links TRBV9 to TRBJ1-1; 9 bases agree with TRBD1. The V and J ends lost 3 bases and 5 bases, in that order; junction bases with no gene match: 5. CDR3 length: 14 residues. The V gene's germline CDR1 is SGDLS and CDR2 YYNGEE. CDR3 sequence reads: CASSATGGQTEAFF. CDR3 in DNA: TGTGCCAGCAGCGCGACAGGGGGTCAGACTGAAGCTTTCTTT.

The chain carries TRBV27 and TRBJ1-3, with a tentative D call TRBD1 (6 bases). Germline CDR1 MNHEY, CDR2 SMNVEV (reference sequence). V was shortened by 8 bases and J by 0 bases, with 17 bases between the two germline ends. This CDR3 has 16 residues. The CDR3 bases are TGTGCCAGCGCGACCCGGGGGGCGAGCTCTGGAAACACCATATATTTT. It encodes CASATRGASSGNTIYF.

The V gene is TRBV7-3, the J gene TRBJ1-1, with 7 bases lining up with TRBD1. The germline V gene has CDR1 SGHTA and CDR2 FQGTGA. The V gene end was trimmed by 3 bases and the J gene end by 7 bases; junction bases not matched to a gene: 8. CDR3 length: 14 residues. Here the CDR3 reads CASSLGQPNNEAFF. CDR3 coding DNA: TGTGCCAGCAGCTTGGGACAGCCAAATAATGAAGCTTTCTTT.

The J gene is TRBJ1-5, the V gene TRBV4-2; 8 nucleotides agree with TRBD1. After removal of 0 bases from V and 12 bases from J, the junction contained 10 bases not matched to a gene. This CDR3 is 15 amino acids long. The germline CDR1 and CDR2 sequences are LGHNA and YNFKEQ. The CDR3 DNA follows: TGTGCCAGCAGCCAAGACCTGACAGGGGAGAGAAACCAGCATTTT. Translation: CASSQDLTGERNQHF.

The chain carries TRBV19 and TRBJ1-4; 9 bases fit TRBD1. CDR1 and CDR2 from the germline V gene are LNHDA and SQIVND (reference sequence). The CDR3 loop spans 16 amino acids. Trimming removed 6 bases from V and 5 bases from J; junction bases left unmatched: 10. The CDR3 is CASSIGQGRKNEKLFF. CDR3 in DNA: TGTGCCAGTAGCATCGGACAGGGGAGGAAAAATGAAAAACTGTTTTTT.

This clone was seen only once. This chain joins TRBV3-1 (or the pseudogene TRBV3-2) and TRBJ1-2; D remains unclear. The length of the CDR3 is 13 residues. Germline-derived CDR1 and CDR2 are LGHDT and YNNKEL (reference sequence). V lost 0 bases to trimming and J lost 7 bases, with 9 bases between them. CDR3 region: CASSQDSGGGYTF. The CDR3 nucleotides are TGTGCCAGCAGCCAAGATTCAGGTGGTGGCTACACCTTC.

This clone was seen a single time. The gene calls are TRBV28 and TRBJ1-6; the match to TRBD1 covers 8 bases. Germline V lookup: CDR1 MDHEN, CDR2 SYDVKM. The CDR3 has 16 amino acids. The V segment lost 7 bases and the J segment 5 bases; nucleotides outside the gene matches: 10. Here the CDR3 reads CASITTGTGDNSPLHF. The CDR3 DNA sequence: TGTGCCAGCATTACAACCGGGACAGGCGATAATTCACCCCTCCACTTT.

The gene calls are TRBV3-1 (or the pseudogene TRBV3-2) and TRBJ2-6; possible D gene TRBD2, 5 bases. The CDR3 covers 14 residues. The germline CDR1 and CDR2 sequences are LGHDT and YNNKEL (reference sequence). V was pared by 4 bases and J by 4 bases, with 8 bases between. CDR3 nucleotide sequence: TGTGCCAGCAGCCCTCGGGGAGGGGCCAACGTCCTGACTTTC. Residues: CASSPRGGANVLTF.

V gene TRBV4-1 combines with J gene TRBJ1-2; no definite D call. This CDR3 has 15 residues. Trimming removed 8 bases from V and 6 bases from J, with 22 bases in between. CDR1 and CDR2 from the germline V gene are MGHRA and YSYEKL. CDR3 nucleotide sequence: TGCGCCAGCTCCCCCTCGGGCAGCGTTGGGAATGGCTACACCTTC. The encoded protein is CASSPSGSVGNGYTF.

V is TRBV11-2 and J is TRBJ2-1; D perhaps matches TRBD1 (6 bases). The CDR3 is made up of 16 amino acids. CDR1 and CDR2 (germline): SGHAT, FQNNGV. V gave up 3 bases and J gave up 2 bases, with 14 bases separating them. The CDR3 is CASSLGAESAYNEQFF. DNA of the CDR3: TGTGCCAGCAGCTTGGGGGCTGAAAGCGCCTACAATGAGCAGTTCTTC.

This clone was picked up one time. The chain uses TRBV7-2 and TRBJ2-7; 10 bases match TRBD1. The ends lost 5 bases at V and 4 bases at J; junction bases unmatched: 8. The CDR3 totals 15 residues. Germline CDR1 SGHTA, CDR2 FQGNSA. CDR3: CASSPGPGQGYEQYF. The CDR3, as DNA: TGTGCCAGCAGCCCCGGCCCGGGACAGGGGTACGAGCAGTACTTC.

This rearrangement joins TRBV2 to TRBJ2-5; D unresolved. The CDR3 is 13 residues long. In germline, CDR1 is SNHLY, CDR2 FYNNEI. V lost 6 bases, J lost 4 bases, and 12 bases lay in between. CDR3 in amino acids: CASRSVFRETQYF. The DNA of the CDR3 is TGTGCCAGCAGGAGCGTCTTCCGAGAGACCCAGTACTTC.

The rearrangement links TRBV27 to TRBJ2-6; 8 bases are a match to TRBD1. Per germline, CDR1 MNHEY and CDR2 SMNVEV (reference sequence). V lost 5 bases to trimming and J lost 0 bases; unmatched junction nucleotides: 12. The CDR3 runs to 19 residues. As DNA, the CDR3 is TGTGCCAGCAGTCCGTTGGTAGGACAGGGTGTCTCTGGGGCCAACGTCCTGACTTTC. It encodes CASSPLVGQGVSGANVLTF. The complete variable domain, with remaining parts taken from reference TRBV27 and TRBJ2-6, reads EAQVTQNPRYLITVTGKKLTVTCSQNMNHEYMSWYRQDPGLGLRQIYYSMNVEVTDKGDVPEGYKVSRKEKRNFPLILESPSPNQTSLYFCASSPLVGQGVSGANVLTFGAGSRLTVL.

In its sample, this clone was seen a few times. This chain joins TRBV7-9 and TRBJ1-2, with 7 bases identical to TRBD1. Germline V gene data show CDR1 as SEHNR and CDR2 as FQNEAQ (reference sequence). This CDR3 region has 15 residues. With V trimmed by 5 bases and J by 4 bases, 10 bases remained unmatched. The CDR3 DNA reads as TGTGCCAGCAGCCCTTTGGGACAGAATCTCTATGGCTACACCTTC. Its protein is CASSPLGQNLYGYTF.

V usage is TRBV11-2 and J usage is TRBJ1-1; D call uncertain. Germline V lookup: CDR1 SGHAT, CDR2 FQNNGV. There are 14 residues in the CDR3. Trimming left V 0 bases short and J 4 bases short, with 9 bases between. This CDR3 is CASSLESGATEAFF. In DNA, the CDR3 is TGTGCCAGCAGCTTAGAATCGGGAGCCACTGAAGCTTTCTTT.

V is TRBV5-1 and J is TRBJ1-2, with unresolved D. CDR3 length: 12 amino acids. V lost 2 bases and J 5 bases, leaving 7 bases between the germline ends. The germline CDR1 and CDR2 sequences are SGHRS and YFSETQ. CDR3 nucleotides: TGCGCCAGCAGCTTTACTGGATATGGCTACACCTTC. Its protein is CASSFTGYGYTF.

The table lists this clone with a count of one. V gene TRBV7-2 combines with J gene TRBJ1-5; D is ambiguous. The CDR3 extends over 15 amino acids. V gave up 4 bases and J gave up 2 bases, with 12 bases separating them. CDR1 is SGHTA and CDR2 is FQGNSA in the germline V gene. CDR3 bases: TGTGCCAGCAGCTCGTCATGGTTCGGCAATCAGCCCCAGCATTTT. Its translation: CASSSSWFGNQPQHF.

The gene calls are TRBV2 and TRBJ1-6; 8 bases are a match to TRBD1. CDR3 length: 16 amino acids. The germline gives CDR1 SNHLY, CDR2 FYNNEI. V was clipped by 11 bases and J by 6 bases; unmatched bases: 15. CDR3: CAGWTGRMGINSPLHF. DNA for the CDR3: TGTGCCGGCTGGACAGGGCGGATGGGGATTAATTCACCCCTCCACTTT.

This rearrangement joins TRBV19 to TRBJ1-2; tentative D call: TRBD1 (5 bases). This CDR3 has 15 amino acids. Germline lookup yields CDR1 LNHDA and CDR2 SQIVND (reference sequence). Between the trimmed V and J ends, which lost 4 bases and 1 base, there was a span of 13 bases. The CDR3 loop reads CASSRLQGFNYGYTF. CDR3 nucleotides: TGTGCCAGTAGTAGGTTGCAGGGCTTTAACTATGGCTACACCTTC. The full variable domain, in which reference TRBV19 and TRBJ1-2 provide the parts outside the CDR3, is DGGITQSPKYLFRKEGQNVTLSCEQNLNHDAMYWYRQDPGQGLRLIYYSQIVNDFQKGDIAEGYSVSREKKESFPLTVTSAQKNPTAFYLCASSRLQGFNYGYTFGSGTRLTVV.

The chain couples TRBV9 to TRBJ2-4; no clear D gene. The CDR3 loop spans 15 amino acids. V was trimmed by 3 bases and J by 0 bases, leaving 10 bases between them. Germline CDR1 is SGDLS and CDR2 is YYNGEE. The CDR3 is CASSAITEAKNIQYF. The CDR3 coding sequence is TGTGCCAGCAGCGCGATAACTGAAGCCAAAAACATTCAGTACTTC. The variable domain in full, completed from reference TRBV9 and TRBJ2-4, reads DSGVTQTPKHLITATGQRVTLRCSPRSGDLSVYWYQQSLDQGLQFLIQYYNGEERAKGNILERFSAQQFPDLHSELNLSSLELGDSALYFCASSAITEAKNIQYFGAGTRLSVL.